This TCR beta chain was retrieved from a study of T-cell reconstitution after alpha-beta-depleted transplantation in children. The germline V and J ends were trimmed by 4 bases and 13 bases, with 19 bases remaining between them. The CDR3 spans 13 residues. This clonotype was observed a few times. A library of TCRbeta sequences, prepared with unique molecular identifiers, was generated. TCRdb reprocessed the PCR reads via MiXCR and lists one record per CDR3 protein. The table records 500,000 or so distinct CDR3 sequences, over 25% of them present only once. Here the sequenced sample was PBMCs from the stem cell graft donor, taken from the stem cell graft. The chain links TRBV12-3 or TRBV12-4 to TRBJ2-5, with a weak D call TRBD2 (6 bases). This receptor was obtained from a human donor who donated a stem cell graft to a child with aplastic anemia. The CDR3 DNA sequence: TGTGCCAGCAGTTGGACCCGGGACTCCTCTCGGTACTTC. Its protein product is CASSWTRDSSRYF.